These 8 T cell receptor beta chains originate from one sample sequenced in a study of T-cell reconstitution after alpha-beta-depleted transplantation in children (TCRdb year 2016). Receptor amplification or capture employed PCR. Instrument used: Illumina HiSeq 2500. Molecular barcoding was employed in the preparation of TCR libraries, with unique molecular identifiers being used to normalize TCRbeta repertoire quantification. TCRdb ran its own pipeline on the public reads, namely fastp trimming at Q25 and MiXCR clone calling, and kept in-frame beta chains. Each entry merges the rows of one CDR3 protein and shows their most common DNA and genes. In this sample the table shows roughly 500,000 distinct CDR3 sequences, about 33% of which occur a single time. The top ten hold around 2.4% of the sample. Here the sequenced sample was PBMCs from the stem cell graft donor, taken from the stem cell graft. The receptors were gathered from a human donor who donated a stem cell graft to a child with aplastic anemia.

Only a few counts were recorded for this clonotype. This rearrangement joins TRBV7-6 to TRBJ2-7, with TRBD1 as a possible D gene (6 bases). The CDR3 has 16 residues. Germline CDR1 SGHVS, CDR2 FNYEAQ. V was pared by 2 bases and J by 5 bases, with 19 bases between. The CDR3 here is CASSLRTGIKVDEQYF. CDR3 nucleotides: TGTGCCAGCAGCTTACGCACAGGGATCAAGGTCGACGAGCAGTACTTC. Together with reference TRBV7-6 and TRBJ2-7, the CDR3 gives the full variable domain: GAGVSQSPRYKVTKRGQDVALRCDPISGHVSLYWYRQALGQGPEFLTYFNYEAQQDKSGLPNDRFSAERPEGSISTLTIQRTEQRDSAMYRCASSLRTGIKVDEQYFGPGTRLTVT.

Concerning this clonotype: At one of its ends the junction is not consistent with the germline gene, which may arise from a read error. This sequence joins TRBV20-1 and TRBJ1-1; D uncertain. Germline V gives CDR1 DFQATT, CDR2 SNEGSKA (reference sequence). This CDR3 is built from 15 residues. CDR3 coding DNA: TGCAGTGCTAGAGACCCCCCAGGCAGTGGGGAGGAAGCTTTCTTC. It yields the protein CSARDPPGSGEEAFF.

J is TRBJ1-4 and V is TRBV7-2; the D gene is possibly TRBD1 (6 bases). Germline values: CDR1 SGHTA, CDR2 FQGNSA. V was trimmed by 3 bases and J by 8 bases, leaving 16 bases between them. The CDR3 spans 15 residues. The CDR3 nucleotides read TGTGCCAGCAGCTTCGGGGGCGCGGGGGGAGAAAAACTGTTTTTT. Translation: CASSFGGAGGEKLFF.

The chain uses TRBV12-3 or TRBV12-4 and TRBJ1-1; D unresolved. The CDR3 runs 15 residues. V lost 3 bases to trimming and J lost 0 bases, with 11 bases between them. The CDR3 region is CASSFSEFMNTEAFF. In nucleotides, the CDR3 is TGTGCCAGCAGTTTTTCTGAGTTCATGAACACTGAAGCTTTCTTT.

The chain carries TRBV7-9 and TRBJ1-2, with D possibly matching TRBD1 (5 bases). This CDR3 is built from 12 residues. Germline V gene data show CDR1 as SEHNR and CDR2 as FQNEAQ (reference sequence). Trimming took 4 bases from V and 7 from J, leaving 10 bases between them. The CDR3: CASSSGTPGYTF. CDR3 nucleotide sequence: TGTGCCAGCAGCTCCGGGACGCCTGGCTACACCTTC.

This clonotype was detected a few times. V is TRBV27 and J is TRBJ1-1, with D possibly TRBD1 on 5 matching bases. There are 14 residues in the CDR3. The germline CDR1 and CDR2 sequences are MNHEY and SMNVEV (reference sequence). Trimming shortened V by 5 bases and J by 4 bases, and 14 bases separated the two germline ends. CDR3 residues: CASSRQGRATEAFF. DNA of the CDR3: TGTGCCAGCAGTAGGCAGGGAAGGGCCACTGAAGCTTTCTTT.

This chain connects TRBV7-2 to TRBJ1-4; 7 positions agree with TRBD1. This CDR3 has 14 residues. From germline, CDR1 is SGHTA and CDR2 FQGNSA. V was pared by 5 bases and J by 4 bases, with 4 bases of the junction left unmatched. The CDR3 DNA follows: TGTGCCAGCAGCCGGGGACAGAATAATGAAAAACTGTTTTTT. Encoded protein: CASSRGQNNEKLFF.

This rearrangement joins TRBV9 to TRBJ2-1; D not resolved. Between the trimmed V and J ends, which lost 4 bases and 4 bases, there was a span of 18 bases. Germline-derived CDR1 and CDR2 are SGDLS and YYNGEE. The CDR3 loop spans 16 amino acids. Here the CDR3 DNA reads TGTGCCAGCAGCCCTGTAGCCCGAGACTTTTACAATGAGCAGTTCTTC. Translating it yields CASSPVARDFYNEQFF.